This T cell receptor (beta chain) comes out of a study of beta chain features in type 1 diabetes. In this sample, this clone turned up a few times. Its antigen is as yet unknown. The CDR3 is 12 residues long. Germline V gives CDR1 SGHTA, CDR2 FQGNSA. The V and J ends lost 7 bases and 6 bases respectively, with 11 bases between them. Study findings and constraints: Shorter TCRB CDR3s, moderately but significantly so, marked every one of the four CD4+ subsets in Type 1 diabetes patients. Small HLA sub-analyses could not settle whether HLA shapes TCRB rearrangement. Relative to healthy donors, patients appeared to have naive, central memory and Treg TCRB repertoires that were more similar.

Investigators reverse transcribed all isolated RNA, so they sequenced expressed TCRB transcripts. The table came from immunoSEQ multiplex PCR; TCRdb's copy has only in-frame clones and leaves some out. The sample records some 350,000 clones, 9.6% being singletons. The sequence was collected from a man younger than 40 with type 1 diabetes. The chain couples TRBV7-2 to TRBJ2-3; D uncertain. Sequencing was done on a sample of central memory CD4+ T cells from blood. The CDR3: CASTGPADTQYF. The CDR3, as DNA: TGTGCCAGCACCGGCCCGGCGGATACGCAGTATTTT.